These 26 T cell receptor beta chains were sequenced from one sample in a study of T cells after yellow fever vaccination. Using its own MiXCR run on the 5' RACE reads, TCRdb lists one record per CDR3 protein. The sample consists of 200,000 to 300,000 distinct CDR3 sequences, about 3.5% of them appearing once. This material consisted of PBMCs, taken 15 days after the yellow fever booster vaccination. These receptors were taken from a man aged 18 to 29 who received the YFV17D yellow fever vaccine.

This clonotype came up many times. The chain recombines TRBV5-1 with TRBJ2-5, with 9 bases fitting TRBD2. The CDR3 spans 16 residues. Per the germline V gene, CDR1 is SGHRS and CDR2 is YFSETQ. The ends lost 1 base at V and 5 bases at J; junction bases unmatched: 9. CDR3 in DNA: TGCGCCAGCAGCTTGACCCTAGCGGGGAGGTCGGAGACCCAGTACTTC. Translated, it gives CASSLTLAGRSETQYF.

In its sample, this clonotype was seen many times. This chain joins TRBV7-3 and TRBJ2-1; TRBD1 might be the D (6 bases). The CDR3 covers 15 residues. CDR1 SGHTA and CDR2 FQGTGA come from the germline V gene. V lost 5 bases to trimming and J lost 2 bases, with 13 bases between them. CDR3 DNA sequence: TGTGCCAGCAGCCTCCAGGGGATGGCCTACAATGAGCAGTTCTTC. Translating it yields CASSLQGMAYNEQFF.

This clonotype has ten or more counts. J is TRBJ2-5 and V is TRBV7-2, with D maybe TRBD2 (6 bases). The germline V gene encodes CDR1 SGHTA and CDR2 FQGNSA. The CDR3 is 14 residues long. V was shortened by 4 bases and J by 7 bases, with 16 bases between the two germline ends. This CDR3 is CASSSLRDSGTQYF. The CDR3 region has the DNA TGTGCCAGCAGCTCCCTCCGGGACTCAGGGACCCAGTACTTC.

This clonotype was counted at least ten times. The chain joins TRBV7-6 to TRBJ2-3; D may be TRBD2 (7 bases). The CDR3 contains 16 residues. Germline CDR1 SGHVS, CDR2 FNYEAQ. V was trimmed by 5 bases and J by 0 bases, leaving 15 bases between them. CDR3 nucleotides: TGTGCCAGCAGCCTAAGGGCGGGGGCTAGCACAGATACGCAGTATTTT. This sequence encodes CASSLRAGASTDTQYF.

Ten or more counts support this clonotype. The chain combines TRBV19 with TRBJ1-1, with TRBD1 identical over 7 bases. The CDR3 contains 14 residues. CDR1 is LNHDA, CDR2 SQIVND, per germline (reference sequence). V shed 4 bases and J 0 bases; nucleotides not matched to a gene: 2. CDR3 nucleotides: TGTGCCAGTAGTAGACAGGGTTTGAACACTGAAGCTTTCTTT. The encoded protein is CASSRQGLNTEAFF.

Only a few counts were recorded for this clonotype. The chain is built from TRBV7-2 and TRBJ2-3, with 9 bases fitting TRBD2. The ends lost 5 bases at V and 6 bases at J; junction bases unmatched: 12. The germline gives CDR1 SGHTA, CDR2 FQGNSA. The length of the CDR3 is 16 residues. CDR3 sequence (DNA): TGTGCCAGCAGCCGCGCTAGCGGGGCTCTAATGGATACGCAGTATTTT. Amino acid sequence: CASSRASGALMDTQYF.

This clonotype has at least ten counts. The rearrangement uses TRBV11-2 and TRBJ2-3; D uncertain. This CDR3 contains 15 residues. Trimming took 1 base from V and 0 from J, leaving 8 bases between them. The germline V gene has CDR1 SGHAT and CDR2 FQNNGV. The CDR3 loop reads CASSLVGRSTDTQYF. CDR3 DNA: TGTGCCAGCAGCTTAGTGGGCAGGAGCACAGATACGCAGTATTTT.

Ten or more counts support this clonotype. The chain recombines TRBV7-9 with TRBJ1-4, with D perhaps matching TRBD1 (5 bases). Trimming shortened V by 2 bases and J by 8 bases, and 12 bases separated the two germline ends. Germline CDR1 and CDR2: SEHNR and FQNEAQ (reference sequence). The CDR3 totals 14 residues. The CDR3 loop is CASSLQGTWEKLFF. The CDR3 nucleotides are TGTGCCAGCAGCTTACAGGGCACTTGGGAAAAACTGTTTTTT.

This clonotype was detected ten times or more. The J gene is TRBJ1-1, the V gene TRBV3-1; 7 bases are shared with TRBD1. In germline, CDR1 is LGHDT, CDR2 YNNKEL (reference sequence). V shed 6 bases, J shed 0 bases, and the junction held 7 bases outside the gene matches. The CDR3 extends over 15 amino acids. The CDR3 sequence: CASSHRGAMNTEAFF. The CDR3 DNA sequence: TGTGCCAGCAGTCACAGGGGAGCAATGAACACTGAAGCTTTCTTT.

The chain uses TRBV6-5 and TRBJ2-7; 10 positions agree with TRBD2. The junction had 16 bases not matched to a gene; V was cut back by 7 bases and J by 4 bases. From germline, CDR1 is MNHEY and CDR2 SVGAGI. CDR3 size: 17 residues. The chain's CDR3 is CASKRGSSGGPSYEQYF. The CDR3 DNA sequence: TGTGCCAGCAAAAGGGGGAGTAGCGGGGGGCCGTCTTACGAGCAGTACTTC.

There are many counts of this clonotype. The rearrangement uses TRBV28 and TRBJ2-1; D possibly corresponds to TRBD1 (6 bases). The CDR3 runs 14 residues. Germline CDR1 and CDR2: MDHEN and SYDVKM. Trimming shortened V by 10 bases and J by 7 bases, and 20 bases separated the two germline ends. CDR3 coding DNA: TGTGCCACTATTGGTCCAGGGGTAAGGAATGAGCAGTTCTTC. Translation: CATIGPGVRNEQFF.

In this sample, this clonotype turned up many times. The chain employs TRBV5-1 and TRBJ2-2; TRBD1 agrees at 7 bases. Looked up from germline, CDR1 is SGHRS and CDR2 is YFSETQ. The CDR3 has 15 residues. Trimming removed 0 bases from V and 2 bases from J; junction bases left unmatched: 1. The CDR3 region is CASSLGDSNTGELFF. DNA for the CDR3: TGCGCCAGCAGCTTGGGGGACAGTAACACCGGGGAGCTGTTTTTT.

This clonotype has just a few counts. V usage is TRBV20-1 and J usage is TRBJ1-1; D remains unclear. Germline V lookup: CDR1 DFQATT, CDR2 SNEGSKA (reference sequence). The CDR3 is made up of 12 amino acids. V was clipped by 5 bases and J by 1 base, with 8 bases between them. The CDR3 here is CSAWLGNTEAFF. The CDR3 bases are TGCAGTGCTTGGCTAGGGAACACTGAAGCTTTCTTT.

This clonotype appeared many times. The chain combines TRBV7-2 with TRBJ2-1; D is possibly TRBD2 (6 bases). CDR1 SGHTA and CDR2 FQGNSA come from the germline V gene. V was cut by 1 base and J by 4 bases, with 11 bases left in between. The CDR3 has 15 residues. The CDR3, as DNA: TGTGCCAGCAGCTTAGAACGGGGGTCGTACAATGAGCAGTTCTTC. This codes for CASSLERGSYNEQFF.

This clonotype was seen at least ten times. CDR3 nucleotides: TGTGCCAGCTCACGGGACGTATTTCCCACTGAAGCTTTCTTT. This translates into CASSRDVFPTEAFF. The chain is built from TRBV18 and TRBJ1-1, with a possible D match to TRBD1 (5 bases). Germline CDR1 and CDR2: KGHSH and LQKENI. The CDR3 is made up of 14 amino acids. V shed 4 bases and J shed 4 bases, with 13 bases lying between them.

This clonotype has ten or more counts. The genes are TRBV7-2 and TRBJ2-5; no clear D. This CDR3 spans 14 amino acids. Trimming removed 5 bases at V and 5 bases at J, with 15 bases between. Germline CDR1 and CDR2: SGHTA and FQGNSA. DNA for the CDR3: TGTGCCAGCAGCCCACCGTCGTTCCTGGAGACCCAGTACTTC. Encoded protein: CASSPPSFLETQYF.

This clonotype was recorded a few times. The gene calls are TRBV19 and TRBJ1-5; 7 bases are shared with TRBD1. The CDR3 contains 13 residues. From germline, CDR1 is LNHDA and CDR2 SQIVND (reference sequence). The J segment lost 5 bases and the V segment lost 8 bases, leaving 6 bases of the junction unmatched. CDR3 bases: TGTGCCAGTTCAGGGGGGATTTATCAGCCCCAGCATTTT. Residues: CASSGGIYQPQHF. Complete variable domain (other parts from reference TRBV19 and TRBJ1-5): DGGITQSPKYLFRKEGQNVTLSCEQNLNHDAMYWYRQDPGQGLRLIYYSQIVNDFQKGDIAEGYSVSREKKESFPLTVTSAQKNPTAFYLCASSGGIYQPQHFGDGTRLSIL.

This clonotype came up many times. The chain uses TRBV28 and TRBJ2-5; D call uncertain. The germline CDR1 and CDR2 sequences are MDHEN and SYDVKM. Trimming removed 2 bases from V and 5 bases from J, with 9 bases in between. The CDR3 runs 13 residues. The CDR3 protein is CASSLPAIETQYF. The DNA of the CDR3 is TGTGCCAGCAGTTTACCCGCTATTGAGACCCAGTACTTC.

The table lists this clonotype with many counts. The chain links TRBV12-3 or TRBV12-4 to TRBJ2-5; 7 bases are a match to TRBD2. The V and J ends lost 5 bases and 3 bases, in that order; junction bases with no gene match: 3. This CDR3 is 13 amino acids long. The CDR3 nucleotides read TGTGCCAGCAGTGCCGGACTAGAAGAGACCCAGTACTTC. Residues: CASSAGLEETQYF.

This clonotype showed up many times. J is TRBJ2-5 and V is TRBV7-9; D possibly corresponds to TRBD2 (6 bases). CDR1 SEHNR and CDR2 FQNEAQ come from the germline V gene (reference sequence). Trimming stripped 5 bases from V and 4 bases from J, with 11 bases between. The CDR3 extends over 13 amino acids. The CDR3 loop is CASSQTSGETQYF. The CDR3 region has the DNA TGTGCCAGCAGCCAGACTAGTGGAGAGACCCAGTACTTC.

This clonotype was seen at least ten times. The rearrangement uses TRBV7-9 and TRBJ1-1; D uncertain. With 4 bases removed from V and 5 bases from J, the gap between germline ends came to 8 bases. The length of the CDR3 is 12 residues. Germline loops: CDR1 SEHNR, CDR2 FQNEAQ (reference sequence). The CDR3: CASSYLGTEAFF. As DNA, the CDR3 is TGTGCCAGCAGCTACTTGGGTACTGAAGCTTTCTTT.

V and J are TRBV5-4 and TRBJ2-2; D not certain. This CDR3 has 18 residues. The V end lost 5 bases, the J end lost 0 bases, and 20 bases lay between the germline ends. CDR1 SGHNT and CDR2 YYREEE come from the germline V gene (reference sequence). The CDR3 coding sequence is TGTGCCAGCAGTTACGAATCCGGTGCGACACCGAACACCGGGGAGCTGTTTTTT. Residues: CASSYESGATPNTGELFF.

This clonotype was seen at least ten times. DNA of the CDR3: TGTGCCAGCAGCGCGGACCTCACAGATACGCAGTATTTT. Translation: CASSADLTDTQYF. This chain links TRBV7-3 with TRBJ2-3; D is undetermined. CDR1 and CDR2 from the germline V gene are SGHTA and FQGTGA. The CDR3 is 13 amino acids. V was trimmed by 5 bases and J by 2 bases, leaving 8 bases between them.

The V call is TRBV5-1, the J call TRBJ2-1, with 8 bases matching TRBD2. The CDR3 spans 16 residues. V lost 0 bases and J lost 5; bases outside the gene matches: 7. CDR1 and CDR2 (germline): SGHRS, YFSETQ. The CDR3 coding sequence is TGCGCCAGCAGCTTGGCTGCGGGGGGACAAAACAATGAGCAGTTCTTC. Amino acids: CASSLAAGGQNNEQFF. Together with reference TRBV5-1 and TRBJ2-1, the CDR3 gives the full variable domain: KAGVTQTPRYLIKTRGQQVTLSCSPISGHRSVSWYQQTPGQGLQFLFEYFSETQRNKGNFPGRFSGRQFSNSRSEMNVSTLELGDSALYLCASSLAAGGQNNEQFFGPGTRLTVL.

This clonotype has a count of ten or more. J is TRBJ2-2 and V is TRBV5-6; D is ambiguous. The ends were cut back, 4 bases at V and 1 base at J, with 5 bases in the middle. The CDR3 has 13 residues. Germline V gene lookup returns CDR1 SGHDT and CDR2 YYEEEE. In DNA, the CDR3 is TGTGCCAGCAGCGAAGGGAACACCGGGGAGCTGTTTTTT. This sequence encodes CASSEGNTGELFF.

This clonotype was detected ten times or more. The rearrangement joins TRBV7-9 to TRBJ2-4; perhaps TRBD1 as D (5 bases). Trimming left V 0 bases short and J 5 bases short, with 8 bases between. The CDR3 consists of 14 residues. CDR1 SEHNR and CDR2 FQNEAQ come from the germline V gene (reference sequence). In DNA form, the CDR3 reads TGTGCCAGCAGCTTAGCCCAGGGTCAAAACATTCAGTACTTC. Amino acid sequence: CASSLAQGQNIQYF.